One and the same sample provided the 9 T cell receptor beta chains below, sequenced in a study of shared clonotypes between healthy human individuals. The repertoire was sequenced with immunoSEQ multiplex PCR; TCRdb's copy has only in-frame clones and lacks some. The table has about 300,000 clones, under 80% seen once. The sequenced sample consisted of memory CD4+ T cells sorted from blood. As to subset: CD45RA-negative fraction. The receptors were sampled from a man aged 25 to 40 in good health.

This chain uses TRBV5-1 with TRBJ2-3, with 8 bases aligning to TRBD2. Trimming at V came to 4 bases and at J to 1 base, leaving 2 bases not matched to a gene. The germline CDR1 and CDR2 sequences are SGHRS and YFSETQ. The CDR3 sequence is 14 residues long. The CDR3 here is CASSQGLGTDTQYF. CDR3 coding DNA: TGCGCCAGCAGCCAGGGACTAGGCACAGATACGCAGTATTTT.

Concerning this clone itself: Being one base from a much bigger clone, this may be a read error. The V call is TRBV11-2, the J call TRBJ2-6; D is undetermined. V was clipped by 2 bases and J by 1 base, with 0 bases between them. The CDR3 consists of 13 residues. Looked up from germline, CDR1 is SGHAT and CDR2 is FQNNGV. CDR3 DNA sequence: TGTGCCAGCAGCTTATCTGGGGCCAACGTCCTGACTTTC. It translates to CASSLSGANVLTF.

This clone has just a few counts. The chain carries TRBV28 and TRBJ1-1; D is ambiguous. CDR1 and CDR2 (germline): MDHEN, SYDVKM. Trimming stripped 6 bases from V and 9 bases from J, with 11 bases between. The CDR3 runs 11 residues. CDR3 DNA: TGTGCCAGCAGCCTAAGTGGGAAAGCTTTCTTT. Translation: CASSLSGKAFF.

The chain recombines TRBV10-1 with TRBJ2-3, with 10 bases identical to TRBD2. CDR1 and CDR2 from the germline V gene are WNHNN and SYGVQD (reference sequence). V lost 1 base to trimming and J lost 4 bases; unmatched junction nucleotides: 5. This CDR3 contains 16 residues. The CDR3 here is CASSEFLAGDSDTQYF. Here the CDR3 DNA reads TGCGCCAGCAGTGAGTTCCTAGCGGGGGACTCAGATACGCAGTATTTT.

The J gene is TRBJ1-2, the V gene TRBV7-9; no firm D call. This CDR3 comprises 13 residues. Germline CDR1 is SEHNR and CDR2 is FQNEAQ (reference sequence). V lost 1 base and J 5 bases, leaving 8 bases between the germline ends. The CDR3 region has the DNA TGTGCCAGCAGCTTAGTAACTGGGTATGGCTACACCTTC. The encoded protein is CASSLVTGYGYTF.

J is TRBJ2-7 and V is TRBV5-5; D is unresolved. Germline V lookup: CDR1 SGHKS, CDR2 YYEKEE (reference sequence). This CDR3 is 13 amino acids long. V was cut by 2 bases and J by 1 base, with 7 bases left in between. CDR3 residues: CASSLGQSYEQYF. For the CDR3, the DNA is TGTGCCAGCAGCTTAGGTCAGTCCTACGAGCAGTACTTC. Full variable domain (outside the CDR3, taken from reference TRBV5-5 and TRBJ2-7): DAGVTQSPTHLIKTRGQQVTLRCSPISGHKSVSWYQQVLGQGPQFIFQYYEKEERGRGNFPDRFSARQFPNYSSELNVNALLLGDSALYLCASSLGQSYEQYFGPGTRLTVT.

V gene TRBV5-6 combines with J gene TRBJ2-3; the D gene is possibly TRBD2 (5 bases). Germline CDR1 and CDR2: SGHDT and YYEEEE. The CDR3 has 16 residues. Trimming left V 0 bases short and J 3 bases short, with 14 bases between. The CDR3 coding sequence is TGTGCCAGCAGCTTGGGATTTCTGAGCGGAACAGATACGCAGTATTTT. Its protein is CASSLGFLSGTDTQYF.

The chain uses TRBV9 and TRBJ2-5, with 9 bases lining up with TRBD1. Per the germline V gene, CDR1 is SGDLS and CDR2 is YYNGEE. V gave up 0 bases and J gave up 0 bases; unmatched junction bases: 0. The CDR3 has 15 amino acids. The CDR3 is CASSVGDRDQETQYF. DNA for the CDR3: TGTGCCAGCAGCGTAGGGGACAGGGACCAAGAGACCCAGTACTTC.

As concerns this clone: The same CDR3 arises from other DNA sequences in this sample as well. This sequence joins TRBV7-3 and TRBJ2-1; TRBD2 matches at 9 bases. V shed 2 bases, J shed 10 bases, and the junction held 0 bases outside the gene matches. The germline V gene encodes CDR1 SGHTA and CDR2 FQGTGA. The CDR3 covers 12 residues. The CDR3 region has the DNA TGTGCCAGCAGCTTAGCGGGAGGGGAGCAGTTCTTC. Translated, it gives CASSLAGGEQFF.